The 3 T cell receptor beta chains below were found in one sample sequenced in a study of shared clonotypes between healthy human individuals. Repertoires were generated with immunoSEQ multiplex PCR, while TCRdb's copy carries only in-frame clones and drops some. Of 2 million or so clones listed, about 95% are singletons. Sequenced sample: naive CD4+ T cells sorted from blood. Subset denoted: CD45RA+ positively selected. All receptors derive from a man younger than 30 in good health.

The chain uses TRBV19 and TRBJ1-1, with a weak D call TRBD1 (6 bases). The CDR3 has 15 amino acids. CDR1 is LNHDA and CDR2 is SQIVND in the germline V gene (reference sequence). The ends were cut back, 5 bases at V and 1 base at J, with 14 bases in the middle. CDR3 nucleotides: TGTGCCAGTAGTGGTCGGGACACACAGAACACTGAAGCTTTCTTT. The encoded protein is CASSGRDTQNTEAFF.

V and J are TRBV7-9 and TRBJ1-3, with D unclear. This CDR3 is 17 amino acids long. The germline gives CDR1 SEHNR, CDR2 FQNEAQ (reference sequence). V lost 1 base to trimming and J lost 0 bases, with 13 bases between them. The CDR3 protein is CASSLVQNTNSGNTIYF. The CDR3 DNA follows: TGTGCCAGCAGCTTAGTCCAAAACACTAACTCTGGAAACACCATATATTTT. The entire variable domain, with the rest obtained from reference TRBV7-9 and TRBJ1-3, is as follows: DTGVSQNPRHKITKRGQNVTFRCDPISEHNRLYWYRQTLGQGPEFLTYFQNEAQLEKSRLLSDRFSAERPKGSFSTLEIQRTEQGDSAMYLCASSLVQNTNSGNTIYFGEGSWLTVV.

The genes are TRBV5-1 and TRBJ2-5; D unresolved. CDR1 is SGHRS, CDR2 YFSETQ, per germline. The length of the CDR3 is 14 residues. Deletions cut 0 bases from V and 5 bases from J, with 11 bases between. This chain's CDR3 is CASSLGPPAETQYF. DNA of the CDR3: TGCGCCAGCAGCTTGGGTCCGCCCGCGGAGACCCAGTACTTC.